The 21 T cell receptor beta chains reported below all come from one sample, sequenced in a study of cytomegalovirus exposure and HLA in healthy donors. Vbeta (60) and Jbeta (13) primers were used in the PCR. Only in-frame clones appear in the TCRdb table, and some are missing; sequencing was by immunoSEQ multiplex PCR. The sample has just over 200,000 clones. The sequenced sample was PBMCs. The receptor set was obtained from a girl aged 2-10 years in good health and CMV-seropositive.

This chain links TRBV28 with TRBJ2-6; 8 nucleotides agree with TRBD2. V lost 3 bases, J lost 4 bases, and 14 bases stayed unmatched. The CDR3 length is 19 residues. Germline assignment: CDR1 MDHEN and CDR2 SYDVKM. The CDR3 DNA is TGTGCCAGCAGTTTTAGAGCGGGGGTGTTTTCGGGAGGGGCCAACGTCCTGACTTTC. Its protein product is CASSFRAGVFSGGANVLTF. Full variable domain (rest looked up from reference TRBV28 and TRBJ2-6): DVKVTQSSRYLVKRTGEKVFLECVQDMDHENMFWYRQDPGLGLRLIYFSYDVKMKEKGDIPEGYSVSREKKERFSLILESASTNQTSMYLCASSFRAGVFSGGANVLTFGAGSRLTVL.

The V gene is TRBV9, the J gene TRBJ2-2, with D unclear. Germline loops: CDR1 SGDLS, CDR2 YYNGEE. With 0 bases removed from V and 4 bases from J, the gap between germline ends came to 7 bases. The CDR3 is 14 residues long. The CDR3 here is CASSVVAVTGELFF. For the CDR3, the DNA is TGTGCCAGCAGCGTAGTCGCGGTCACCGGGGAGCTGTTTTTT.

CDR3 sequence: CASSSLRDRKGYTF. In DNA form, the CDR3 reads TGTGCCAGCAGCTCCCTAAGGGACAGAAAGGGCTACACCTTC. The chain links TRBV11-2 to TRBJ1-2, with TRBD1 identical over 7 bases. The CDR3 is 14 amino acids. Germline loops: CDR1 SGHAT, CDR2 FQNNGV. Trimming took 4 bases from V and 8 from J; bases not matched to a gene: 10.

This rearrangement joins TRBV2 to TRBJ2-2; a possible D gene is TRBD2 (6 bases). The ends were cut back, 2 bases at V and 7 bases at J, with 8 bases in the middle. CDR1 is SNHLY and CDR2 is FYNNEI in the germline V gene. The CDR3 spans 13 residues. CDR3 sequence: CASSEWGDGELFF. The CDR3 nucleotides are TGTGCCAGCAGTGAATGGGGGGACGGGGAGCTGTTTTTT. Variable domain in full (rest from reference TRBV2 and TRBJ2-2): EPEVTQTPSHQVTQMGQEVILRCVPISNHLYFYWYRQILGQKVEFLVSFYNNEISEKSEIFDDQFSVERPDGSNFTLKIRSTKLEDSAMYFCASSEWGDGELFFGEGSRLTVL.

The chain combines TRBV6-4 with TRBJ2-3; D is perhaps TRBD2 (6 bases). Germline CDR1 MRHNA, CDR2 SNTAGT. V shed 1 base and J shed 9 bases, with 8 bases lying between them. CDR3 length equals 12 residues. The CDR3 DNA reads TGTGCCAGCAGTGACTTAAGCGGGACGCAGTATTTT. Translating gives CASSDLSGTQYF.

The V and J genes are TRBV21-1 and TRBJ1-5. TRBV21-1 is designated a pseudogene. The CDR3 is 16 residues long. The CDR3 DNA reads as TGTGCCAGCAGCAATGAGGGGACTCTTAGCAATCAGCCCCAGCATTTT. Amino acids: CASSNEGTLSNQPQHF.

The CDR3 region is CASSLGGVRYEQYF. The CDR3 nucleotides are TGTGCCAGCAGCTTGGGGGGGGTTAGATACGAGCAGTACTTC. V gene TRBV5-6 combines with J gene TRBJ2-7; D might be TRBD2 (6 bases). CDR3 length: 14 residues. Germline assignment: CDR1 SGHDT and CDR2 YYEEEE. Deletions cut 0 bases from V and 4 bases from J, with 11 bases between.

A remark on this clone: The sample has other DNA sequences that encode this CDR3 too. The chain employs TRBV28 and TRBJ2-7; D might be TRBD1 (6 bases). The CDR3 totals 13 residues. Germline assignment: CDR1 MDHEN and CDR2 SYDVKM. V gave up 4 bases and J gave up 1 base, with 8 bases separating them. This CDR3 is CASSSGQSYEQYF. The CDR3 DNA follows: TGTGCCAGCAGTTCCGGACAGTCCTACGAGCAGTACTTC.

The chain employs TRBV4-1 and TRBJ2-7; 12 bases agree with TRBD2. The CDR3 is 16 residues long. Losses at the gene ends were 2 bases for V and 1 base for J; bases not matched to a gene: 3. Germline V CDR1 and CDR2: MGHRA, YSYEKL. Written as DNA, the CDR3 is TGCGCCAGCAGCCAATCACTAGCGGGGGGTTCCTACGAGCAGTACTTC. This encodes CASSQSLAGGSYEQYF.

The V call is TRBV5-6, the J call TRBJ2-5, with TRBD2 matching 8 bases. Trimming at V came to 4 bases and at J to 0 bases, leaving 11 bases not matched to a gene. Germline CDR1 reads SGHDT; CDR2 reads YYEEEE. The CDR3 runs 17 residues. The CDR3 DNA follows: TGTGCCAGCAGCGTAACACGACTAGCGAAGAACCAAGAGACCCAGTACTTC. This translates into CASSVTRLAKNQETQYF.

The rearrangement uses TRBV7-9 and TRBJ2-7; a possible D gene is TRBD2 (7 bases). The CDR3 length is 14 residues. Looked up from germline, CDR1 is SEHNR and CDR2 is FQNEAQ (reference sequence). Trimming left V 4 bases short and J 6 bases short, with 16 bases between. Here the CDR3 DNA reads TGTGCCAGCAGCTATGCGAGGAGGGGGGGCGAGCAGTACTTC. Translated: CASSYARRGGEQYF.

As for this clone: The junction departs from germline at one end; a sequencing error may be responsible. CDR3 amino acids: CATSRGGAGGLFF. The DNA for the CDR3 is TGTGCCACCAGCAGAGGAGGAGCCGGGGGGCTGTTTTTT. V gene TRBV15 combines with J gene TRBJ2-2, with D tentatively TRBD2 (6 bases). The CDR3 runs 13 residues. Per the germline V gene, CDR1 is LNHNV and CDR2 is YYDKDF (reference sequence).

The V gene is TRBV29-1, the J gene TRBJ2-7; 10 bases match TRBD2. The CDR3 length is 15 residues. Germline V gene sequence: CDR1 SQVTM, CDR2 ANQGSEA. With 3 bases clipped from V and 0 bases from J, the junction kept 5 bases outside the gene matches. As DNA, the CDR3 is TGCAGCGTTGACTCTAGGACTAGCGGCTCCTACGAGCAGTACTTC. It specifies CSVDSRTSGSYEQYF.

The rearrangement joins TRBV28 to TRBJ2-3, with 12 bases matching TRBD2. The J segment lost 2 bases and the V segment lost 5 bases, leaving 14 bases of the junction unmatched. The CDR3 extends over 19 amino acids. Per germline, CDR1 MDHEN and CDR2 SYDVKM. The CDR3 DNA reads TGTGCCAGCAGTCCAATACCCGAAGGACTAGCGGGAAACACAGATACGCAGTATTTT. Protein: CASSPIPEGLAGNTDTQYF.

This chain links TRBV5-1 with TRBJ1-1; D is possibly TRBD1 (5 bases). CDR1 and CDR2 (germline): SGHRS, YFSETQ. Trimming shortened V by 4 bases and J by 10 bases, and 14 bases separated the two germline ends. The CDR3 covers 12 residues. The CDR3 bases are TGCGCCAGCAGCCCGACCCAGGGAATAGCTTTCTTT. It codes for CASSPTQGIAFF.

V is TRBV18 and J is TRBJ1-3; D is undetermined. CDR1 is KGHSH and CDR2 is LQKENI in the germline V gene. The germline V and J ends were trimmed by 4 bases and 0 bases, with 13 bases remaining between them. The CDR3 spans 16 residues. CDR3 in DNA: TGTGCCAGCTCACAGCTCTTCAGCGTCTCTGGAAACACCATATATTTT. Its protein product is CASSQLFSVSGNTIYF.

CDR3 amino acids: CASSPLRENYGYTF. As DNA, the CDR3 is TGTGCCAGCTCACCTCTGAGGGAAAACTATGGCTACACCTTC. This chain connects TRBV18 to TRBJ1-2; D unresolved. This CDR3 comprises 14 residues. From germline, CDR1 is KGHSH and CDR2 LQKENI. Trimming stripped 3 bases from V and 2 bases from J, with 10 bases between.

DNA for the CDR3: TGTGCCAGCAGCTTAACGTCGGTCTACAATGAGCAGTTCTTC. Encoded protein: CASSLTSVYNEQFF. The chain carries TRBV7-9 and TRBJ2-1; D unclear. Germline lookup yields CDR1 SEHNR and CDR2 FQNEAQ (reference sequence). The CDR3 is 14 residues long. Trimming left V 2 bases short and J 3 bases short, with 8 bases between.

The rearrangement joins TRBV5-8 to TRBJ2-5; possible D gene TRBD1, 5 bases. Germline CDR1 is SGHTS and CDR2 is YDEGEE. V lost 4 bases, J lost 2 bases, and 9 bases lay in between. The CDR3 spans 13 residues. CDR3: CASSAGFQETQYF. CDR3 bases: TGTGCCAGCAGCGCAGGGTTTCAAGAGACCCAGTACTTC.

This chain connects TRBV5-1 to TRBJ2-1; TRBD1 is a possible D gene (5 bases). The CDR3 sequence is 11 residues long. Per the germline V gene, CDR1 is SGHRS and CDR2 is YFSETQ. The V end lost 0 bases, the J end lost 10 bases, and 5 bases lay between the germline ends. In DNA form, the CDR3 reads TGCGCCAGCAGCTTGGGACAGGAGCAGTTCTTC. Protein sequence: CASSLGQEQFF. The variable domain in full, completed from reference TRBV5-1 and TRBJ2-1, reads KAGVTQTPRYLIKTRGQQVTLSCSPISGHRSVSWYQQTPGQGLQFLFEYFSETQRNKGNFPGRFSGRQFSNSRSEMNVSTLELGDSALYLCASSLGQEQFFGPGTRLTVL.

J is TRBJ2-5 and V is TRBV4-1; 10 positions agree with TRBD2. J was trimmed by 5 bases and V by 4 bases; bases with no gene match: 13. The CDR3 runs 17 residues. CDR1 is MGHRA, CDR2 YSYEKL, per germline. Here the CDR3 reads CASSLSGRGGAWETQYF. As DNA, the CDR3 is TGCGCCAGCAGCCTAAGCGGGAGGGGTGGGGCGTGGGAGACCCAGTACTTC.